The text below deals with one T cell receptor (beta chain). These data come from a study of blood T cell repertoires in COVID-19. Study-level information: Researchers got acute and convalescent COVID-19 samples from the United States, Italy and Spain. PBMCs, B-cell-depleted T cells, or T cells were the source of the cDNA or gDNA that made up the material.

Original data processing: It was from reference gene primer amplification that nucleated cell counts were estimated. Libraries were prepared by immunoSEQ multiplex PCR; TCRdb keeps only in-frame clonotypes and omits some of them. Clonal size and the V and J genes are those of that table, whereas D and trimming came from the DNA. The table records about 220,000 clones, 75% to 90% of them present only once. This CDR3 is 17 amino acids long. Per germline, CDR1 LGHNA and CDR2 YNFKEQ. V gave up 4 bases and J gave up 2 bases, with 18 bases separating them. This TCR was recovered from a woman aged 25 to 45 who had recovered from COVID-19. The specimen sequenced was peripheral blood. The gene calls are TRBV4-2 and TRBJ2-1; D perhaps matches TRBD1 (5 bases). CDR3: CASSPNIVDSAYNEQFF. The CDR3 bases are TGTGCCAGCAGCCCCAATATTGTTGACAGTGCCTACAATGAGCAGTTCTTC.